Presented here are 27 T cell receptor beta chains from one specimen sequenced in a study of metastatic and nonmetastatic thyroid tumors. TCRdb re-called the PCR reads via MiXCR. The sample contains approximately 21,000 clones, approximately 20% of which appear only once. Thyroid surgery was preceded by no treatment in any patient. Sequenced sample: blood. The receptor source for this set is a male donor with papillary thyroid cancer or a benign thyroid nodule (not recorded which). Some clones in this sample may be carry-over from other donors' samples.

Ten or more counts support this clone. The V and J genes are TRBV6-4 and TRBJ2-3, with D uncertain. V lost 5 bases to trimming and J lost 2 bases, with 11 bases between them. This CDR3 is 14 amino acids long. Germline CDR1 is MRHNA and CDR2 is SNTAGT. DNA for the CDR3: TGTGCCAGCAGTTACCAGAGTTCCACAGATACGCAGTATTTT. Its protein product is CASSYQSSTDTQYF.

This clone has a count of ten or more. V and J are TRBV6-1 and TRBJ2-5; D might be TRBD2 (6 bases). This CDR3 spans 13 amino acids. Trimming took off 5 bases at V and 7 bases at J, with 14 bases between the two ends. Germline CDR1 is MNHNS and CDR2 is SASEGT. As DNA, the CDR3 is TGTGCCAGCAGTTCCGGTGGGGGAGGGACCCAGTACTTC. This translates into CASSSGGGGTQYF.

This clone was seen many times. The chain has TRBV20-1 and TRBJ1-1, with a possible D match to TRBD1 (6 bases). The V gene's germline CDR1 is DFQATT and CDR2 SNEGSKA (reference sequence). The V and J ends lost 0 bases and 7 bases respectively, with 9 bases between them. CDR3 length equals 12 residues. In DNA form, the CDR3 reads TGCAGTGCTAGAGATAAGGGGGGTGAAGCTTTCTTT. This gives the protein CSARDKGGEAFF.

Concerning this clone itself: Just one base apart from a much larger clone, this may be a read error. The sample carries other DNA sequences with the same CDR3. The chain carries TRBV6-1 and TRBJ2-1; 11 bases match TRBD2. From germline, CDR1 is MNHNS and CDR2 SASEGT. J was trimmed by 3 bases and V by 5 bases; bases with no gene match: 3. This CDR3 has 15 amino acids. The CDR3 region is CASSPTSGGYNEQFF. CDR3 in DNA: TGTGCCAGCAGTCCTACTAGCGGGGGCTACAATGAGCAGTTCTTC.

Remarks on this clone: Germline is not matched at one junction end, which may reflect a read error. The genes are TRBV12-3 or TRBV12-4 and TRBJ1-2; D not resolved. The CDR3 runs to 13 residues. CDR3 coding DNA: TGTGCCGGCAGTTTTCTTGTGCATAATGGCTACACCTTC. This sequence encodes CAGSFLVHNGYTF.

This clone showed up many times. V and J are TRBV9 and TRBJ2-2; 10 bases line up with TRBD2. The CDR3 extends over 16 amino acids. V dropped 0 bases and J dropped 3; count of bases not matched to a gene: 2. The germline gives CDR1 SGDLS, CDR2 YYNGEE. CDR3 coding DNA: TGTGCCAGCAGCGTAGTAGCGGGGGGATACACCGGGGAGCTGTTTTTT. This encodes CASSVVAGGYTGELFF.

The chain is built from TRBV6-1 and TRBJ2-2, with D tentatively TRBD1 (5 bases). Germline V gene sequence: CDR1 MNHNS, CDR2 SASEGT. The ends were cut back, 6 bases at V and 2 bases at J, with 19 bases in the middle. The CDR3 contains 17 residues. CDR3 loop: CASRPSPPQGNTGELFF. CDR3 DNA sequence: TGTGCCAGCAGACCTAGTCCCCCTCAGGGTAACACCGGGGAGCTGTTTTTT.

The table lists this clone with many counts. The chain joins TRBV28 to TRBJ2-6; the match to TRBD1 covers 7 bases. V lost 4 bases to trimming and J lost 4 bases; unmatched junction nucleotides: 4. The germline V gene has CDR1 MDHEN and CDR2 SYDVKM. The CDR3 runs 15 residues. CDR3 in amino acids: CASSSTGVGANVLTF. CDR3 coding DNA: TGTGCCAGCAGTTCAACAGGGGTCGGGGCCAACGTCCTGACTTTC.

This clone was recorded many times. The chain uses TRBV2 and TRBJ2-6, with no clear D. The CDR3 totals 15 residues. V gave up 1 base and J gave up 0 bases, with 4 bases separating them. Germline V CDR1 and CDR2: SNHLY, FYNNEI. The CDR3 reads CASSEVSSGANVLTF. The CDR3 nucleotides read TGTGCCAGCAGTGAAGTGAGCTCTGGGGCCAACGTCCTGACTTTC.

V is TRBV6-1 and J is TRBJ1-1, with 10 bases aligning to TRBD1. The germline CDR1 and CDR2 sequences are MNHNS and SASEGT. V lost 5 bases and J lost 1; bases outside the gene matches: 7. The CDR3 is made up of 16 amino acids. The CDR3 nucleotides read TGTGCCAGCAGTAACCGGGACAGGGGAAAGAACACTGAAGCTTTCTTT. Translation: CASSNRDRGKNTEAFF.

V usage is TRBV4-1 and J usage is TRBJ2-7; possibly TRBD2 for D (6 bases). CDR1 MGHRA and CDR2 YSYEKL come from the germline V gene. V lost 4 bases and J 3 bases, leaving 16 bases between the germline ends. This CDR3 is 15 amino acids long. The CDR3 bases are TGCGCCAGCAGCCTCGTTCTGGGACTTGACTACGAGCAGTACTTC. This translates into CASSLVLGLDYEQYF.

This clone came up many times. The rearrangement links TRBV20-1 to TRBJ1-1, with D uncertain. The V end was cut by 5 bases, the J end by 5 bases, with 21 bases between. CDR3 length: 15 amino acids. Germline CDR1 and CDR2: DFQATT and SNEGSKA (reference sequence). The CDR3 here is CSADNVVTGRTEAFF. As DNA, the CDR3 is TGCAGTGCTGATAACGTGGTGACTGGGCGTACTGAAGCTTTCTTT.

The chain uses TRBV18 and TRBJ2-1; TRBD2 might be the D (6 bases). The CDR3 runs 15 residues. CDR1 KGHSH and CDR2 LQKENI come from the germline V gene. Between the trimmed V and J ends, which lost 2 bases and 6 bases, there was a span of 14 bases. This CDR3 is CASSPSSGYGNEQFF. CDR3 coding DNA: TGTGCCAGCTCACCATCAAGCGGGTATGGCAATGAGCAGTTCTTC.

The sample holds many counts of this clone. The chain uses TRBV11-3 and TRBJ2-5; tentatively, D is TRBD1 (6 bases). The CDR3 spans 15 residues. From germline, CDR1 is SGHNT and CDR2 YENEEA. V lost 0 bases to trimming and J lost 4 bases, with 12 bases between them. The DNA for the CDR3 is TGTGCCAGCAGCTTAGAGGACTCAGGGGCAGAGACCCAGTACTTC. Its protein is CASSLEDSGAETQYF.

The gene calls are TRBV6-5 and TRBJ1-6, with 7 bases lining up with TRBD1. Germline V lookup: CDR1 MNHEY, CDR2 SVGAGI. After removal of 7 bases from V and 4 bases from J, the junction contained 7 bases not matched to a gene. The CDR3 length is 15 residues. CDR3 amino acids: CASTSRGAYNSPLHF. DNA for the CDR3: TGTGCCAGCACTTCCAGGGGGGCTTATAATTCACCCCTCCACTTT.

This clone was observed at least ten times. This sequence joins TRBV20-1 and TRBJ2-3; 7 nucleotides agree with TRBD1. CDR3 length equals 14 residues. Trimming took 3 bases from V and 0 from J; bases not matched to a gene: 3. Germline V gene data show CDR1 as DFQATT and CDR2 as SNEGSKA (reference sequence). CDR3 nucleotide sequence: TGCAGTGCTAGCCCGGGACAGAGCACAGATACGCAGTATTTT. Residues: CSASPGQSTDTQYF.

By proportion, this clone is medium-sized (0.01 to 0.1%). The chain joins TRBV6-1 to TRBJ2-7, with 8 bases identical to TRBD2. The V segment lost 1 base and the J segment 6 bases; nucleotides outside the gene matches: 5. The CDR3 is 14 residues long. Germline CDR1 and CDR2: MNHNS and SASEGT. In nucleotides, the CDR3 is TGTGCCAGCAGTGAAGTAGCGGGGTACCGCGAGCAGTACTTC. Its translation: CASSEVAGYREQYF.

The chain has TRBV2 and TRBJ2-5; TRBD2 matches 13 bases. The CDR3 totals 15 residues. Trimming removed 4 bases from V and 5 bases from J; junction bases left unmatched: 4. The V gene's germline CDR1 is SNHLY and CDR2 FYNNEI. The CDR3 is CASSGATSGRETQYF. The CDR3 DNA sequence: TGTGCCAGCAGTGGAGCGACTAGCGGGAGGGAGACCCAGTACTTC. The full variable domain, in which reference TRBV2 and TRBJ2-5 provide the parts outside the CDR3, is EPEVTQTPSHQVTQMGQEVILRCVPISNHLYFYWYRQILGQKVEFLVSFYNNEISEKSEIFDDQFSVERPDGSNFTLKIRSTKLEDSAMYFCASSGATSGRETQYFGPGTRLLVL.

This clone was recorded at least ten times. The rearrangement links TRBV4-1 to TRBJ1-1; D perhaps matches TRBD1 (6 bases). CDR1 and CDR2 (germline): MGHRA, YSYEKL. Trimming removed 3 bases at V and 6 bases at J, with 11 bases between. The CDR3 length is 13 residues. Here the CDR3 DNA reads TGCGCCAGCAGCCAGATAGGGGGTCCTGAAGCTTTCTTT. This translates into CASSQIGGPEAFF.

By its share, this clone is medium-sized (0.01 to 0.1%). The chain combines TRBV15 with TRBJ2-7; D gene ambiguous. The CDR3 is 14 amino acids. The V gene's germline CDR1 is LNHNV and CDR2 YYDKDF (reference sequence). Trimming shortened V by 1 base and J by 3 bases, and 10 bases separated the two germline ends. The CDR3 DNA reads TGTGCCACCAGCAGAGGGTACGGAAACTACGAGCAGTACTTC. This translates into CATSRGYGNYEQYF.

This clone occurred many times. V and J are TRBV6-1 and TRBJ1-1; D is perhaps TRBD1 (6 bases). The CDR3 is 15 amino acids. Germline CDR1 MNHNS, CDR2 SASEGT. Between the trimmed V and J ends, which lost 2 bases and 1 base, there was a span of 11 bases. The CDR3 region has the DNA TGTGCCAGCAGTGAACGGGCGACAGGGAACACTGAAGCTTTCTTT. The encoded protein is CASSERATGNTEAFF.

This clone was observed at least ten times. The V call is TRBV7-2, the J call TRBJ1-2; D unresolved. V lost 5 bases, J lost 3 bases, and 10 bases lay in between. Germline V gives CDR1 SGHTA, CDR2 FQGNSA. CDR3 size: 13 residues. CDR3 residues: CASSEDRDYGYTF. The CDR3 DNA follows: TGTGCCAGCAGCGAGGACCGAGACTATGGCTACACCTTC.

In its sample, this clone ranks as medium-sized. V and J are TRBV6-1 and TRBJ2-7, with D uncertain. The CDR3 runs 12 residues. Per the germline V gene, CDR1 is MNHNS and CDR2 is SASEGT. Trimming stripped 2 bases from V and 5 bases from J, with 7 bases between. The CDR3 sequence is CASSELPDEQYF. In DNA, the CDR3 is TGTGCCAGCAGTGAATTGCCGGACGAGCAGTACTTC.

This clone showed up many times. V and J are TRBV12-3 or TRBV12-4 and TRBJ1-4; no clear D gene. The CDR3 runs to 15 residues. The germline V and J ends were trimmed by 6 bases and 13 bases, with 24 bases remaining between them. The CDR3, as DNA: TGTGCCAGCAGCCTTACGATTGCAACTAATGGAAGACTGTTTTTT. It translates to CASSLTIATNGRLFF.

This clone was counted many times. The V and J genes are TRBV11-3 and TRBJ2-3, with a tentative D call TRBD2 (6 bases). The V end was cut by 1 base, the J end by 3 bases, with 8 bases between. Per the germline V gene, CDR1 is SGHNT and CDR2 is YENEEA. CDR3 length: 14 amino acids. CDR3 DNA: TGTGCCAGCAGCTTAGCGGGGGAAACAGATACGCAGTATTTT. The encoded protein is CASSLAGETDTQYF.

This clone rates as medium-sized. The chain combines TRBV6-1 with TRBJ2-7; TRBD1 agrees at 11 bases. Germline-derived CDR1 and CDR2 are MNHNS and SASEGT. CDR3 length: 15 amino acids. V lost 3 bases to trimming and J lost 6 bases; unmatched junction nucleotides: 7. CDR3 in amino acids: CASSDGWTGGGEQYF. The CDR3 bases are TGTGCCAGCAGTGACGGTTGGACAGGGGGCGGCGAGCAGTACTTC.

This clone was observed many times. This chain joins TRBV5-5 and TRBJ2-7; D may match TRBD1 or TRBD2 (5 bases each). V shed 5 bases and J shed 2 bases, with 11 bases lying between them. CDR1 and CDR2 from the germline V gene are SGHKS and YYEKEE (reference sequence). The CDR3 consists of 13 residues. The CDR3 region is CASRMGPAYEQYF. CDR3 DNA: TGTGCCAGCAGGATGGGACCGGCCTACGAGCAGTACTTC.